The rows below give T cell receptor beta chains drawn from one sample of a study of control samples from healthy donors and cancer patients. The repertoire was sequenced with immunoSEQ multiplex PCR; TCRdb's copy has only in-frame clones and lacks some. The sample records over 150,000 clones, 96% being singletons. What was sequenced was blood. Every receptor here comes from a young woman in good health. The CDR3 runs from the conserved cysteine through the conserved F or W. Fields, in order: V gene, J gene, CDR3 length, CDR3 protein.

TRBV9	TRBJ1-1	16	CASSVADGFMNTEAFF
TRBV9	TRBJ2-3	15	CASSVGTSGTDTQYF
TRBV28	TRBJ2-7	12	CASSFTSGEQYF
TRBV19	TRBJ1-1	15	CASSPRQGWDTEAFF
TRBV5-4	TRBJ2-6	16	CASSFGTKTGANVLTF
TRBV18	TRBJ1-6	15	CASSPGDRGNSPLHF
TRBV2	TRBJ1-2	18	CASPTHEQLPLGGYGYTF
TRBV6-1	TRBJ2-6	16	CARSDGGGLGANVLTF
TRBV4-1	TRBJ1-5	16	CASSHGYRGANQPQHF
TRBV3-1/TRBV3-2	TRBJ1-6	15	CASSQDRMENSPLHF
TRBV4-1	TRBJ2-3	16	CASSQEYTTSTDTQYF
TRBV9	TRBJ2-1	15	CASTQGAATYNEQFF
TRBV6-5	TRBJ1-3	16	CASSYSGEASGNTIYF
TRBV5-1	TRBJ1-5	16	CASAPTAGDKNQPQHF
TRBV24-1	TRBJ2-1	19	CATSDLPDTSWGSYNEQFF
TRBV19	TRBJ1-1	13	CASSISRAAEAFF
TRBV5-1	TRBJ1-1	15	CASSLAADRKTEAFF
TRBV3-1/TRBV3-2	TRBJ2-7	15	CASATGTSGRYEQYF
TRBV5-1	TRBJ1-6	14	CASSETADNSPLHF
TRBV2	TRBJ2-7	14	CASRLGTGYHEQYF
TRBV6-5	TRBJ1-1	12	CASSRGRTEAFF
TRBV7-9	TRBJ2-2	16	CASSFGLGGNTGELFF
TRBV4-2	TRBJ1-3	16	CASSQDMPASGNTIYF
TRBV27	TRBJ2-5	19	CASSLSVPRKSFSPETQYF
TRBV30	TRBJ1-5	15	CAWSKPGRSNQPQHF
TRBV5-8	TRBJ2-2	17	CASSLPVTSGNTGELFF
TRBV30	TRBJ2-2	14	CAWERGANTGELFF
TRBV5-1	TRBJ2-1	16	CASSSGLAETYNEQFF
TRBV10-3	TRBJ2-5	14	CAISGTGGWETQYF
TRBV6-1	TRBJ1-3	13	CASSDARRNTIYF
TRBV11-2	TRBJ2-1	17	CASSLGLAGVLWGEQFF
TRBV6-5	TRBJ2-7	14	CASSLGRYSYEQYF
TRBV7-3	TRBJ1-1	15	CASSPSGQGNTEAFF
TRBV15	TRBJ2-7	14	CATSMSRALGEQYF
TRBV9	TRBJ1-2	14	CASSPSGVGYGYTF
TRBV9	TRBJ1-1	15	CASSPGWGPNTEAFF
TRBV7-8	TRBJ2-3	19	CASSVLMNGGIGLADTQYF
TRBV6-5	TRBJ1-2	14	CASSYSKGNYGYTF
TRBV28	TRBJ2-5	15	CASSRPAGGGETQYF
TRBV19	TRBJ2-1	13	CASSMRSHNEQFF
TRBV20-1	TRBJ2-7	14	CSASILAGGYEQYF
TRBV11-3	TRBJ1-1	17	CASSLGRDRFMNTEAFF
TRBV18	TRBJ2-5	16	CASSRGTSGIFGTQYF